This T cell receptor beta chain was retrieved from a study of T cell responses to AZD1222 COVID-19 vaccine. Regarding the study as a whole: Without day 14 samples, only post-peak T cell repertoires were studied.

Details on this clone: Its antigen is not identified.

TCRdb's copy holds only in-frame clones and misses some; the assay was immunoSEQ multiplex PCR. Among approximately 300,000 clones, approximately 94% were seen once, and the ten largest hold 0.55%. Sequencing used peripheral blood, obtained 28 days after the second AZD1222 dose. This clonotype was obtained from an adult who received the AZD1222 COVID-19 vaccine.

The CDR3 bases are TGCGCCAGCAGCTTGATGGGGATCACTTCTGGAAACACCATATATTTT. Amino acids: CASSLMGITSGNTIYF. The chain is built from TRBV5-1 and TRBJ1-3; D is undetermined. The V gene lost 1 base and the J gene lost 1 base, with 12 bases spanning the gap. Germline V gives CDR1 SGHRS, CDR2 YFSETQ. The CDR3 sequence is 16 residues long.